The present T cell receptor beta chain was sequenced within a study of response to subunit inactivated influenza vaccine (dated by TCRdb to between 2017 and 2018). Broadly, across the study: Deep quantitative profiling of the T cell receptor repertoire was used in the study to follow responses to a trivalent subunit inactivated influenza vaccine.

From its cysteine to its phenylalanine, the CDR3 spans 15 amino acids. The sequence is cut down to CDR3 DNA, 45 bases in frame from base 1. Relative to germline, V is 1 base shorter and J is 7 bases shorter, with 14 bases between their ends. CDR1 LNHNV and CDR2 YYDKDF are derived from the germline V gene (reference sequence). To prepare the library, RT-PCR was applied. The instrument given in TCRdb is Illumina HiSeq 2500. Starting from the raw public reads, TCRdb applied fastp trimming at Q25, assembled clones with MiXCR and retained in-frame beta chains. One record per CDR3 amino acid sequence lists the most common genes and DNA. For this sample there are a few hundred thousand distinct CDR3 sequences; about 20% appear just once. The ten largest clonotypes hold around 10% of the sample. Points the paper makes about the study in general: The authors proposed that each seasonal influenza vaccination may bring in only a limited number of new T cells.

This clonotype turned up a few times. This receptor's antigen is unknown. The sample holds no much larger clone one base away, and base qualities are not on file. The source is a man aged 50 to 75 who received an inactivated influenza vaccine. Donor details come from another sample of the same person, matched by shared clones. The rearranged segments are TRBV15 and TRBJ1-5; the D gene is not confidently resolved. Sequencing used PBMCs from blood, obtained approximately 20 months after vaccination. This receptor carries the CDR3 CATSRVKGKNQPQHF. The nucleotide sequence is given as TGTGCCACCAGCAGAGTAAAAGGGAAGAACCAGCCCCAGCATTTT.